What follows describes a single T cell receptor beta chain. The source of the sample is a study of OX40 agonist ivuxolimab in advanced cancers. Study-level information: Dose-escalation cases comprised hepatocellular carcinoma, melanoma, renal cell or head and neck cancer. Partial responses were achieved by three patients, one with hepatocellular carcinoma and two with cutaneous melanoma.

Measured with immunoSEQ multiplex PCR; TCRdb has only the in-frame clones, and not every one. The sample has approximately 61,000 clones; about 91% are singletons. Enrollment shut out patients with autoimmune disease history or systemic immunosuppression. The CDR3 extends over 14 amino acids. V gave up 2 bases and J gave up 0 bases, with 7 bases separating them. Germline lookup yields CDR1 MNHNS and CDR2 SASEGT. The specimen comprised CD4+ or CD8+ T cells sorted from blood, sampled in a trial of the OX40 agonist ivuxolimab. The chain combines TRBV6-1 with TRBJ1-2; the D is unclear. This TCR was sampled from an adult with an advanced solid tumor such as melanoma, head and neck, liver or kidney cancer. CDR3 protein: CASSEHLANYGYTF. Written as DNA, the CDR3 is TGTGCCAGCAGTGAACACCTAGCTAACTATGGCTACACCTTC.